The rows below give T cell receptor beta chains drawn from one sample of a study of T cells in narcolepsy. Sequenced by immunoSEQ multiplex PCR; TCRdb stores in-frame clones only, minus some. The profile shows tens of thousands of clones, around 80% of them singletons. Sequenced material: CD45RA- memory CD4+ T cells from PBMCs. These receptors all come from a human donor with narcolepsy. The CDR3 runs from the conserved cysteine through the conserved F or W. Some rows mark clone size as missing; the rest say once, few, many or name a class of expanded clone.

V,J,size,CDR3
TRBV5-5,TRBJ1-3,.,CASSFQNTIYF
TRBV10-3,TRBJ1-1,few,CATNREMNTEAFF
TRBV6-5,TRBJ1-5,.,CASIDTGNQPQHF
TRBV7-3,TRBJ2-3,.,CASSSFGANTQYF
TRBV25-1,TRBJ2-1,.,CASSEMSGSYNEQFF
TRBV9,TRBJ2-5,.,CASSARLAQETQYF
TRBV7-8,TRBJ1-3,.,CASSLVGTGGNTIYF
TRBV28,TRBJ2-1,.,CASNADRGPYNEQFF
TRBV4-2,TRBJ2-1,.,CASSQETSGGPRDEQFF
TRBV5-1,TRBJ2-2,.,CASVPDPEGSGELFF
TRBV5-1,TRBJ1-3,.,CASSLASVEGNTIYF
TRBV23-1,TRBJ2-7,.,CASSTGKASSYEQYF
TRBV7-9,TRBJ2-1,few,CASRTGTSGRDEQFF
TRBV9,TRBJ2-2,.,CASSADRRTGELFF
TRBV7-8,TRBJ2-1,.,CASSFLTSGGPNEQFF
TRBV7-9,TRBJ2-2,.,CASSSGLAGDGELFF
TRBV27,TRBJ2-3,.,CATSGGNTDTQYF
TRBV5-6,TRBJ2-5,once,CASSLQAAATQYF
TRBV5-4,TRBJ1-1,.,CASSLSGSGGTEAFF
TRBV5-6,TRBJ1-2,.,CASSLDLGANYGYTF
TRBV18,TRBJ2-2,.,CASSPQGTGELFF
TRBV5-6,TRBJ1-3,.,CASSLGSGNTIYF
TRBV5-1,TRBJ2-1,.,CASSFRAGALNEQFF
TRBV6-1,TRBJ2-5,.,CASRDGTQVGAQYF
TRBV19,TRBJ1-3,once,CATSRKEHTIYF
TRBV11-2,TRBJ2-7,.,CASSPLDRMRGQMYEQYF
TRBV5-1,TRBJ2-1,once,CATRDRGANEQFF
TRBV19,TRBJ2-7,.,CASSTPGTGEQYF
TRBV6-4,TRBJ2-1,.,CASSAAGTGLNEQFF
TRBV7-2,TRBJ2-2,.,CASSLVGLWRTGELFF
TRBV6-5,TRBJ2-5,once,CASSRRNQETQYF
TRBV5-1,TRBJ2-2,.,CASSIAGQNTGELFF
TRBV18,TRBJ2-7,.,CASSGTSFDYEQYF
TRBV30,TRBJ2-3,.,CAWSVVGGSDTQYF
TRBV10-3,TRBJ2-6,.,CAVPGGARASGANVLTF
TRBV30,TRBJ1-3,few,CAWSARVGTAGNTIYF
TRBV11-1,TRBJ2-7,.,CASSETTGSEYEQYF
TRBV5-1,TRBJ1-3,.,CASSPQGQGGRNTIYF
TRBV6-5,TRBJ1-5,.,CASSNSGGAGQPQHF
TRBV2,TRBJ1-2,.,CAWAGDYGYTF
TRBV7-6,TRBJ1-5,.,CASSLRAQQENQPQHF
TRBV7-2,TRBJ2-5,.,CASSFGTGVETQYF
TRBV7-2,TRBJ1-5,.,CASSPGRGLQPQHF
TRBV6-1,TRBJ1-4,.,CASSLSGVINEKLFF
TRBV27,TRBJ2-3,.,CASSFRPWDSTASTDTQYF
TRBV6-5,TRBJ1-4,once,CASSYSAATNEKLFF